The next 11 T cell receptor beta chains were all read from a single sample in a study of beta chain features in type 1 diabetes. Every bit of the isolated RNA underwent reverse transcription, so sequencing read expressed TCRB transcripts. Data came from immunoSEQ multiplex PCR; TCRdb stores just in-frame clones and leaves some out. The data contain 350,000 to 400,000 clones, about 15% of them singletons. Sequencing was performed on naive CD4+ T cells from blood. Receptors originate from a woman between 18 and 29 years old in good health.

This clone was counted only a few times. In DNA, the CDR3 is TGTGCCAGCAGTGAGAGGACAGGGCCAGAGACCCAGTACTTC. It yields the protein CASSERTGPETQYF. V usage is TRBV2 and J usage is TRBJ2-5, with 8 positions matching TRBD1. Trimming at V came to 3 bases and at J to 4 bases, leaving 4 bases not matched to a gene. The germline V gene encodes CDR1 SNHLY and CDR2 FYNNEI. The CDR3 runs 14 residues.

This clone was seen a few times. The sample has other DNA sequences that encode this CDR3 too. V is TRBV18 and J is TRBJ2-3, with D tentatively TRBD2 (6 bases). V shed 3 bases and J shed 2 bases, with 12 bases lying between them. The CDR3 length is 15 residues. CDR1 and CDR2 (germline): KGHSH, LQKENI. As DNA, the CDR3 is TGTGCCAGCTCACCTCCGGGACTGGACACAGATACGCAGTATTTT. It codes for CASSPPGLDTDTQYF.

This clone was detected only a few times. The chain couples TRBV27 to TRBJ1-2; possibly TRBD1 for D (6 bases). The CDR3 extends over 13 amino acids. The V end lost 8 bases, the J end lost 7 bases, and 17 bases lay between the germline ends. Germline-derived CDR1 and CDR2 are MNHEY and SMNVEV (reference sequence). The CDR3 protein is CASGPRRGGGYTF. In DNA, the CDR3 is TGTGCCAGCGGCCCCCGGAGAGGGGGTGGCTACACCTTC.

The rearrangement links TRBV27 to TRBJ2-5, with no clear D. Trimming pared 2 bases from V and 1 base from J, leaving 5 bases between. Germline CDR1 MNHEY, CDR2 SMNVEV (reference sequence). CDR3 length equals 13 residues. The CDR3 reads CASSLDSQETQYF. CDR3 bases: TGTGCCAGCAGTTTAGACTCCCAAGAGACCCAGTACTTC.

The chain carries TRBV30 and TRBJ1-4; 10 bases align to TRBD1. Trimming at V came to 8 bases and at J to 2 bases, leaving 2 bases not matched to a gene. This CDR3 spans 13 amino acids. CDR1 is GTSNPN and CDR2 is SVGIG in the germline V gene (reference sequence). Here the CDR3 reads CAGGQGTNEKLFF. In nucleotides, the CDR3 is TGTGCCGGGGGACAGGGGACTAATGAAAAACTGTTTTTT.

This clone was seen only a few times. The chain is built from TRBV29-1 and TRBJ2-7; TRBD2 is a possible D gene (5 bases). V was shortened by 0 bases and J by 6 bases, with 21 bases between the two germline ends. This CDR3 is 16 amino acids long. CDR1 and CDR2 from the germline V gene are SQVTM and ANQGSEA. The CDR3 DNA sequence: TGCAGCGTTGAAGATCGAGGGAAGAGAGGATCCCCCGAGCAGTACTTC. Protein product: CSVEDRGKRGSPEQYF.

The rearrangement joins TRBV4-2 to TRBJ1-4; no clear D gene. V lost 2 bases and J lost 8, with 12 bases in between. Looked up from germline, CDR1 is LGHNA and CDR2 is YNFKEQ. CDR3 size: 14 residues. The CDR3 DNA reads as TGTGCCAGCAGCCAAAGGTCGTCGGGGGAAAAACTGTTTTTT. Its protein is CASSQRSSGEKLFF.

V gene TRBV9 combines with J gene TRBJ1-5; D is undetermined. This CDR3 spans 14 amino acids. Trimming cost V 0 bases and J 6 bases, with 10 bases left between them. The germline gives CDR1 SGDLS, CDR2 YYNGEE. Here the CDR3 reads CASSVGGTLQPQHF. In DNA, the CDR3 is TGTGCCAGCAGCGTAGGCGGCACCCTTCAGCCCCAGCATTTT. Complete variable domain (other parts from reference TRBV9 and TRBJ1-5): DSGVTQTPKHLITATGQRVTLRCSPRSGDLSVYWYQQSLDQGLQFLIQYYNGEERAKGNILERFSAQQFPDLHSELNLSSLELGDSALYFCASSVGGTLQPQHFGDGTRLSIL.

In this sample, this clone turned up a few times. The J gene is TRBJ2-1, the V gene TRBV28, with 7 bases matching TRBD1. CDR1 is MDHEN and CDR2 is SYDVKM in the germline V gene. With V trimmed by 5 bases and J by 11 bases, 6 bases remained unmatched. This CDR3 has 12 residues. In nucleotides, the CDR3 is TGTGCCAGCAGTGGCGACAGGGTAAAGCAGTTCTTC. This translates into CASSGDRVKQFF.

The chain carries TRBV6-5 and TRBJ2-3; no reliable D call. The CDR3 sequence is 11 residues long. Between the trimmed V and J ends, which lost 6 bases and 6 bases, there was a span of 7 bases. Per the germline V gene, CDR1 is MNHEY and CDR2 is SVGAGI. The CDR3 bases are TGTGCCAGCAGCGTCTTGGATACGCAGTATTTT. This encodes CASSVLDTQYF.

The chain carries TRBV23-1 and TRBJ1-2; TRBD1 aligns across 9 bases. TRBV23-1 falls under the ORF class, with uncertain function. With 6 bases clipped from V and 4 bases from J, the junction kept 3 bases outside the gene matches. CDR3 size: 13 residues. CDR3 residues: CASSPTGGYGYTF. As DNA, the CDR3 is TGCGCCAGCAGCCCGACAGGGGGCTATGGCTACACCTTC.